One and the same sample provided the 16 T cell receptor beta chains below, sequenced in a study of cytotoxic CD8 clonotypes in ibrutinib-treated CLL. The repertoire was sequenced with immunoSEQ multiplex PCR; TCRdb's copy has only in-frame clones and lacks some. Of 30,000 to 40,000 clones listed, about 70% are singletons. The material sequenced was PBMCs, taken at disease progression, from a patient treated with ibrutinib. The receptors here all came from a human donor with chronic lymphocytic leukemia.

The CDR3 DNA is TGTGCCAGTAGTATCCCAGGGAACAATCAGCCCCAGCATTTT. As protein: CASSIPGNNQPQHF. The gene calls are TRBV19 and TRBJ1-5; D perhaps matches TRBD1 (5 bases). The CDR3 runs to 14 residues. V dropped 3 bases and J dropped 3 bases, with 9 bases sitting between them. Germline V gene lookup returns CDR1 LNHDA and CDR2 SQIVND (reference sequence).

The J gene is TRBJ1-3, the V gene TRBV10-3; 8 bases line up with TRBD1. The trim removed 6 bases at V and 6 bases at J, leaving 13 bases unmatched. The CDR3 runs 16 residues. Germline CDR1 ENHRY, CDR2 SYGVKD. CDR3 coding DNA: TGTGCCATCAGCGTTCGTATAGGACAGGGAATAAACACCATATATTTT. Encoded protein: CAISVRIGQGINTIYF.

In its sample, this clone was seen a few times. This chain connects TRBV6-4 to TRBJ2-3; 14 nucleotides agree with TRBD2. The CDR3 loop spans 16 amino acids. J gave up 4 bases and V 0 bases, and 0 bases lay outside the gene matches. CDR1 MRHNA and CDR2 SNTAGT come from the germline V gene. The CDR3 coding sequence is TGTGCCAGCAGTGACTCGACTAGCGGGGGGGCAGATACGCAGTATTTT. It yields the protein CASSDSTSGGADTQYF.

The chain links TRBV6-6 to TRBJ1-5; 7 positions agree with TRBD1. Germline CDR1 and CDR2: MNHNY and SVGAGI (reference sequence). Germline trimming cut 2 bases from V and 2 bases from J; bases unmatched to any gene: 6. This CDR3 spans 16 amino acids. CDR3 coding DNA: TGTGCCAGCAGTTACCGGGACAGCCCGGGCAATCAGCCCCAGCATTTT. The encoded protein is CASSYRDSPGNQPQHF.

This chain joins TRBV5-1 and TRBJ2-3; a possible D gene is TRBD1 (6 bases). This CDR3 spans 17 amino acids. The V gene's germline CDR1 is SGHRS and CDR2 YFSETQ. V shed 4 bases and J shed 2 bases, with 20 bases lying between them. The CDR3: CASSPTKDSFPTDTQYF. The CDR3 coding sequence is TGCGCCAGCAGCCCTACTAAGGACAGCTTCCCCACAGATACGCAGTATTTT.

V usage is TRBV5-4 and J usage is TRBJ2-7; 7 bases are a match to TRBD1. The germline V gene has CDR1 SGHNT and CDR2 YYREEE (reference sequence). Trimming removed 2 bases from V and 0 bases from J; junction bases left unmatched: 5. The CDR3 is made up of 15 amino acids. The CDR3 reads CASSLGGTRSYEQYF. CDR3 sequence (DNA): TGTGCCAGCAGCTTAGGGGGCACGCGCTCCTACGAGCAGTACTTC. The entire variable domain, with the rest obtained from reference TRBV5-4 and TRBJ2-7, is as follows: ETGVTQSPTHLIKTRGQQVTLRCSSQSGHNTVSWYQQALGQGPQFIFQYYREEENGRGNFPPRFSGLQFPNYSSELNVNALELDDSALYLCASSLGGTRSYEQYFGPGTRLTVT.

The J gene is TRBJ2-2, the V gene TRBV5-4; 7 bases match TRBD2. Germline-derived CDR1 and CDR2 are SGHNT and YYREEE (reference sequence). Trimming at V came to 0 bases and at J to 6 bases, leaving 8 bases not matched to a gene. The CDR3 covers 16 residues. In DNA, the CDR3 is TGTGCCAGCAGCTTGGATGCGGGGGTGGGTTCCGGGGAGCTGTTTTTT. Amino acids: CASSLDAGVGSGELFF.

This clone was observed a handful of times. The rearrangement links TRBV10-3 to TRBJ2-3; 8 nucleotides align to TRBD2. CDR1 is ENHRY and CDR2 is SYGVKD in the germline V gene. This CDR3 comprises 17 residues. Trimming at V came to 2 bases and at J to 0 bases, leaving 7 bases not matched to a gene. CDR3 region: CAISEPQAGASTDTQYF. The CDR3 DNA reads TGTGCCATCAGTGAGCCCCAAGCGGGGGCGAGCACAGATACGCAGTATTTT.

This clone was seen a single time. V usage is TRBV11-2 and J usage is TRBJ1-2; TRBD1 matches 8 bases. J lost 5 bases, V lost 4 bases, and 9 bases had no gene match. Germline V gene sequence: CDR1 SGHAT, CDR2 FQNNGV. The CDR3 consists of 15 residues. The CDR3 coding sequence is TGTGCCAGCAGCTCAGTCCGGACAGGGAATTATGGCTACACCTTC. Its protein product is CASSSVRTGNYGYTF.

This clone was counted a single time. V usage is TRBV29-1 and J usage is TRBJ2-5; D is tentatively TRBD1 or TRBD2 (5 bases each). V was shortened by 7 bases and J by 5 bases, with 14 bases between the two germline ends. Germline V gives CDR1 SQVTM, CDR2 ANQGSEA. The CDR3 runs 12 residues. CDR3 in DNA: TGCAGCGGTAACTCCGGGGCCGAGACCCAGTACTTC. Its translation is CSGNSGAETQYF.

The gene calls are TRBV5-4 and TRBJ1-3; no firm D call. The germline V gene has CDR1 SGHNT and CDR2 YYREEE (reference sequence). The CDR3 runs to 12 residues. The ends were cut back, 2 bases at V and 4 bases at J, with 4 bases in the middle. This CDR3 reads CASSFYGNTIYF. For the CDR3, the DNA is TGTGCCAGCAGCTTCTACGGAAACACCATATATTTT.

This clone is medium-sized by share. This chain connects TRBV5-5 to TRBJ1-6, with D possibly matching TRBD1 (5 bases). Germline CDR1 SGHKS, CDR2 YYEKEE (reference sequence). Trimming cost V 5 bases and J 0 bases, with 9 bases left between them. The CDR3 runs 15 residues. In nucleotides, the CDR3 is TGTGCCAGCAGAGGGGCGAGCTCCTATAATTCACCCCTCCACTTT. It encodes CASRGASSYNSPLHF.

The chain recombines TRBV5-1 with TRBJ2-5, with 7 bases matching TRBD1. Germline V gene sequence: CDR1 SGHRS, CDR2 YFSETQ. The trim removed 0 bases at V and 5 bases at J, leaving 4 bases unmatched. This CDR3 region has 14 residues. The CDR3, as DNA: TGCGCCAGCAGCTTGGTGGACAGGAGGGAGACCCAGTACTTC. Its translation: CASSLVDRRETQYF.

The V call is TRBV2, the J call TRBJ2-1; no reliable D call. Trimming stripped 7 bases from V and 1 base from J, with 8 bases between. The V gene's germline CDR1 is SNHLY and CDR2 FYNNEI. CDR3 length: 13 residues. The CDR3 sequence is CASKGSSYNEQFF. CDR3 DNA: TGTGCCAGCAAAGGATCTTCCTACAATGAGCAGTTCTTC. The full variable domain, rest sourced from reference TRBV2 and TRBJ2-1, is EPEVTQTPSHQVTQMGQEVILRCVPISNHLYFYWYRQILGQKVEFLVSFYNNEISEKSEIFDDQFSVERPDGSNFTLKIRSTKLEDSAMYFCASKGSSYNEQFFGPGTRLTVL.

The chain has TRBV7-6 and TRBJ2-7; D uncertain. This CDR3 region has 12 residues. Germline loops: CDR1 SGHVS, CDR2 FNYEAQ. V lost 4 bases and J lost 5, with 9 bases in between. CDR3 bases: TGTGCCAGCAGCTCCGCGGCTGACGAGCAGTACTTC. Translated: CASSSAADEQYF.

V and J are TRBV6-1 and TRBJ2-2; unclear D gene. The CDR3 is 13 amino acids. Germline CDR1 is MNHNS and CDR2 is SASEGT. Trimming shortened V by 8 bases and J by 5 bases, and 12 bases separated the two germline ends. CDR3 nucleotides: TGTGCCAGCGATAGACACGGAACCGGGGAGCTGTTTTTT. It is translated as CASDRHGTGELFF.